This T cell receptor beta chain emerged from a study of cytomegalovirus exposure and HLA in healthy donors. Profiling relied on immunoSEQ multiplex PCR, and the TCRdb table lists in-frame clones only, not all of them. The sample lists approximately 76,000 clones, about 93% occurring once. Germline V gives CDR1 GTSNPN, CDR2 SVGIG (reference sequence). The CDR3 extends over 13 amino acids. With V trimmed by 4 bases and J by 3 bases, 6 bases remained unmatched. The TCR comes from a woman aged 18 to 35 in good health and CMV-seronegative. The gene calls are TRBV30 and TRBJ2-7; 7 nucleotides agree with TRBD1. The sample consisted of PBMCs. DNA of the CDR3: TGTGCCTGGAAAGGGGCAGGGGGCTACGAGCAGTACTTC. Amino acids: CAWKGAGGYEQYF.